The following is a TCR beta chain sequence with its context. Its antigen is unidentified. A second about 6 to 12 cycle PCR used barcoded and J-beta primers. One entry per CDR3 protein, called by TCRdb with MiXCR from the 5' RACE reads. Here the sample spans fewer than 1,200,000 distinct CDR3 sequences, approximately 26% being singletons. This sample is part of a study of blood T cells in healthy people across ages. Study in general: Capture by template switching was about one barcoded beta molecule per two T cells.

Per the germline V gene, CDR1 is LGHDT and CDR2 is YNNKEL (reference sequence). The V end lost 4 bases, the J end lost 5 bases, and 27 bases lay between the germline ends. This CDR3 is 19 amino acids long. Notes on the study in general: Naive CD4+ cells and diversity were both higher in long-lived donors than in aged donors.

Healthy Russian Caucasian donors spanned ages about 6 to 100 years. These same records also appear under a second study, on T cells of mothers and their children. That study reports: Persistent microchimeric T cell clones were sought, and none were detected.

The chain couples TRBV3-1 to TRBJ2-1; possible D gene TRBD1, 7 bases. This TCR was sampled from a girl aged 2-10 years in good health. The source material was blood. CDR3 sequence (DNA): TGTGCCAGCAGCCGGAAGAGCAGGGGGGAGGCGTACGTCAACAATGAGCAGTTCTTC. It codes for CASSRKSRGEAYVNNEQFF.